This entry concerns a single T cell receptor beta chain. As yet, its antigen is unknown. The sample belongs to a study of T cells in localized non-small cell lung cancer. The study, taken as a whole, reports: Longer overall survival was linked to higher blood T cell density. Uninvolved adjacent lung showed peak T cell clonality, exceeding tumor. The tumor had only one region sequenced, so heterogeneity remains possible.

Here immunoSEQ multiplex PCR was the method, and the copy in TCRdb shows in-frame clones only, minus some. The table lists 25,000 to 35,000 clones, around 94% of them singletons. Looked up from germline, CDR1 is LNHDA and CDR2 is SQIVND (reference sequence). V lost 9 bases and J lost 6; bases outside the gene matches: 9. This CDR3 is 15 amino acids long. The sequence was collected from a woman between 35 and 70 years old with stage I lung adenocarcinoma. V gene TRBV19 combines with J gene TRBJ2-3; 13 bases are a match to TRBD2. Sequencing was performed on peripheral blood, taken before any cancer treatment. CDR3 loop: CASRRLAGGSDTQYF. CDR3 bases: TGTGCCAGCCGACGACTAGCGGGAGGATCGGATACGCAGTATTTT.